This T cell receptor (beta chain) was found in a study of T cells after yellow fever vaccination. On the study more broadly: Preparation of fractions with low cell numbers was performed using SMART-Seq v4 Ultra Low Input.

Study results and caveats: CD4 and CD8 compartments shared a small share of clonotypes. A faster peak, day 5 versus 15, was reached by the weaker secondary response.

Template switching by 5'RACE produced TCR cDNA, adding a universal primer site and UMIs. TCRdb reanalysed the 5' RACE reads using MiXCR and keeps one entry per CDR3 protein. The sample records fewer than 400,000 distinct CDR3 sequences, roughly 10% being singletons. To note about this clonotype: Its specificity is not known.

Germline assignment: CDR1 SGHRS and CDR2 YFSETQ. The V end was cut by 3 bases, the J end by 0 bases, with 7 bases between. The CDR3 length is 15 residues. Specimen: CD4+ T cells sorted from PBMCs, collected 45 days after the yellow fever booster vaccination. The chain joins TRBV5-1 to TRBJ2-6; TRBD2 is a possible D gene (5 bases). The receptor was derived from a man aged 18 to 30 who received the YFV17D yellow fever vaccine. The CDR3 nucleotides read TGCGCCAGCAGCTCGGCGGGCTCTGGGGCCAACGTCCTGACTTTC. It is translated as CASSSAGSGANVLTF.